One and the same sample provided the 16 T cell receptor beta chains below, sequenced in a study of T-cell memory formation after mild COVID-19. TCRdb redid the calling of the 5' RACE reads with MiXCR, one entry per CDR3 protein. The sample has approximately 300,000 distinct CDR3 sequences, more than 15% seen once. Source material: PBMCs or a T cell subset sorted from them (not recorded which). These TCRs come from a young man who had mild COVID-19 (a few samples of this study predate the infection). Cell type and time point are not known.

The sample holds a few counts of this clonotype. The J gene is TRBJ2-7, the V gene TRBV5-4; 9 bases are a match to TRBD2. This CDR3 is 16 amino acids long. Germline CDR1 and CDR2: SGHNT and YYREEE (reference sequence). V lost 4 bases and J lost 3; bases outside the gene matches: 11. CDR3 coding DNA: TGTGCCAGCAGCATACCCGGTTCGACTAGCGGCTACGAGCAGTACTTC. Translating gives CASSIPGSTSGYEQYF. The variable domain in full, completed from reference TRBV5-4 and TRBJ2-7, reads ETGVTQSPTHLIKTRGQQVTLRCSSQSGHNTVSWYQQALGQGPQFIFQYYREEENGRGNFPPRFSGLQFPNYSSELNVNALELDDSALYLCASSIPGSTSGYEQYFGPGTRLTVT.

The chain employs TRBV4-3 and TRBJ1-4; no definite D call. The V and J ends lost 0 bases and 0 bases respectively, with 8 bases between them. Germline V gives CDR1 LGHNA, CDR2 YSLEER. The CDR3 runs to 16 residues. The CDR3 bases are TGCGCCAGCAGCCAAGATGGGCTTACAACTAATGAAAAACTGTTTTTT. Translating gives CASSQDGLTTNEKLFF.

This chain links TRBV7-9 with TRBJ1-3; the D is unclear. Germline V CDR1 and CDR2: SEHNR, FQNEAQ (reference sequence). This CDR3 contains 13 residues. V was pared by 2 bases and J by 5 bases, with 7 bases between. For the CDR3, the DNA is TGTGCCAGCAGCTTAATTCCGAGAAACACCATATATTTT. Its translation: CASSLIPRNTIYF.

This clonotype came up many times. The V and J genes are TRBV12-3 or TRBV12-4 and TRBJ2-4; 11 bases align to TRBD1. CDR3 length equals 17 residues. V shed 2 bases and J 2 bases; nucleotides not matched to a gene: 5. CDR3 coding DNA: TGTGCCAGCAGTTTACGGGGACAGGGGGTCTCCAAAAACATTCAGTACTTC. Translation gives CASSLRGQGVSKNIQYF.

This clonotype occurred many times. One end of the junction is discordant with germline, which a read error may explain. V is TRBV20-1 and J is TRBJ1-1; D ambiguous. This CDR3 has 12 residues. The V gene's germline CDR1 is DFQATT and CDR2 SNEGSKA (reference sequence). The CDR3 loop is CSARPGNNEAFF. The CDR3 DNA reads TGCAGTGCTAGGCCCGGGAACAATGAAGCTTTCTTT.

V and J are TRBV24-1 and TRBJ1-5; TRBD1 might be the D (6 bases). The CDR3 length is 15 residues. The V end lost 7 bases, the J end lost 6 bases, and 18 bases lay between the germline ends. The V gene's germline CDR1 is KGHDR and CDR2 SFDVKD. This CDR3 reads CATRRSTGPPQPQHF. The CDR3 region has the DNA TGTGCCACCAGGAGATCTACAGGGCCCCCTCAGCCCCAGCATTTT.

CDR3 nucleotide sequence: TGTGCCAGCTCACTATCCGGGACAGATGGCACAGATACGCAGTATTTT. Its protein is CASSLSGTDGTDTQYF. V usage is TRBV18 and J usage is TRBJ2-3, with TRBD1 matching 7 bases. Looked up from germline, CDR1 is KGHSH and CDR2 is LQKENI. Losses at the gene ends were 4 bases for V and 1 base for J; bases not matched to a gene: 8. This CDR3 is built from 16 residues.

In this sample, this clonotype turned up many times. The rearrangement links TRBV5-1 to TRBJ2-2, with 7 nucleotides matching TRBD1. Germline lookup yields CDR1 SGHRS and CDR2 YFSETQ. This CDR3 has 15 amino acids. V was clipped by 2 bases and J by 0 bases; unmatched bases: 1. The DNA for the CDR3 is TGCGCCAGCAGCTTCGGGACAGCGAACACCGGGGAGCTGTTTTTT. It encodes CASSFGTANTGELFF.

The CDR3 loop is CSPTLRTPETQYF. The CDR3 DNA reads as TGCAGTCCGACTCTAAGGACACCGGAGACCCAGTACTTC. The chain uses TRBV20-1 and TRBJ2-5; weak D call: TRBD1 (5 bases). The CDR3 runs 13 residues. Trimming removed 8 bases at V and 5 bases at J, with 18 bases between. Germline V lookup: CDR1 DFQATT, CDR2 SNEGSKA (reference sequence).

This chain joins TRBV6-5 and TRBJ1-3; D unclear. Germline CDR1 reads MNHEY; CDR2 reads SVGAGI. The CDR3 is 13 amino acids. V was clipped by 6 bases and J by 0 bases, with 6 bases between them. CDR3 sequence (DNA): TGTGCCAGCAGCACGGTCTCTGGAAACACCATATATTTT. This gives the protein CASSTVSGNTIYF.

CDR3 nucleotides: TGTGCCAGCAAGGTGGGACAGGGTACCGGGGAGCTGTTTTTT. Protein: CASKVGQGTGELFF. The V gene is TRBV19, the J gene TRBJ2-2; 9 bases align to TRBD1. The CDR3 contains 14 residues. After removal of 9 bases from V and 5 bases from J, the junction contained 7 bases not matched to a gene. Per germline, CDR1 LNHDA and CDR2 SQIVND (reference sequence).

This clonotype was observed many times. CDR3 protein: CASRPTGVNYGYTF. The CDR3, as DNA: TGTGCCAGCAGGCCAACAGGGGTTAACTATGGCTACACCTTC. The V and J genes are TRBV7-9 and TRBJ1-2, with 7 bases aligning to TRBD1. The germline CDR1 and CDR2 sequences are SEHNR and FQNEAQ (reference sequence). The CDR3 is 14 residues long. The V segment lost 6 bases and the J segment 1 base; nucleotides outside the gene matches: 5.

The gene calls are TRBV4-3 and TRBJ2-1, with TRBD2 as a possible D gene (6 bases). The CDR3 consists of 16 residues. The germline V gene has CDR1 LGHNA and CDR2 YSLEER. Trimming removed 1 base from V and 9 bases from J, with 19 bases in between. The DNA for the CDR3 is TGCGCCAGCAGCCAAGGGGGAGGAGTAATTTTGGGTGAGCAGTTCTTC. It translates to CASSQGGGVILGEQFF.

V is TRBV7-2 and J is TRBJ1-2; weak D call: TRBD1 (6 bases). Trimming left V 5 bases short and J 5 bases short, with 18 bases between. From germline, CDR1 is SGHTA and CDR2 FQGNSA. This CDR3 is built from 15 residues. The CDR3 spells CASSVTSGTQYGYTF. The CDR3 nucleotides are TGTGCCAGCAGCGTCACGTCTGGGACACAATATGGCTACACCTTC.

The V gene is TRBV28, the J gene TRBJ2-7; the D gene is possibly TRBD2 (7 bases). Germline V lookup: CDR1 MDHEN, CDR2 SYDVKM. V was clipped by 5 bases and J by 2 bases, with 13 bases between them. The CDR3 has 14 residues. The CDR3 is CASSVGGGAYEQYV. The CDR3, as DNA: TGTGCCAGCAGTGTGGGAGGGGGGGCCTACGAGCAGTACGTC.

This clonotype was observed a few times. This rearrangement joins TRBV5-6 to TRBJ2-2; D gene uncertain. Per the germline V gene, CDR1 is SGHDT and CDR2 is YYEEEE. V lost 6 bases and J 1 base, leaving 16 bases between the germline ends. CDR3 length equals 16 residues. The CDR3 is CASTTRVRQNTGELFF. Here the CDR3 DNA reads TGTGCCAGCACGACCAGAGTGCGGCAGAACACCGGGGAGCTGTTTTTT.